The sample holds many counts of the clone carrying this T cell receptor beta chain. Its antigen is as yet unknown. Amplified TCR beta CDR3 regions came from RNA transcripts. Initially, a first-round RT-PCR of the TCR CDR3 employed the HTBI primer set. TCRdb re-called the multiplex PCR reads through MiXCR, storing one row per CDR3 protein. This table holds about 380,000 distinct CDR3 sequences, about 15% found once. This sample stems from a study of T cells in Graves' hyperthyroidism and ophthalmopathy. The study, taken as a whole, reports: Blood samples included most of the expanded thyroid clonotypes exceeding 0.001. The model foresaw ophthalmopathy a median approximately 6.3 months prior to onset.

CDR1 MNHNS and CDR2 SASEGT come from the germline V gene. This CDR3 spans 15 amino acids. V trimming: 5 bases; J trimming: 7 bases; junction bases outside the gene matches: 11. Fresh peripheral blood, under 11 ml, yielded the PBMCs. This TCR was sampled from a woman in her twenties or thirties with Graves' ophthalmopathy. Sequencing was carried out using blood. The gene calls are TRBV6-1 and TRBJ2-5, with 9 positions matching TRBD2. The CDR3 nucleotides are TGTGCCAGCAGTAAGGCGGGGGGGCCTGTTAGGACCCAGTACTTC. Its protein product is CASSKAGGPVRTQYF.